This entry concerns a single T cell receptor beta chain. CD45RO/CCR7/CD25/CD127/CD95/CD27 sorting isolated CD4+ naive, central memory, regulatory and stem cell-like memory cells. The sample originates from a study of beta chain features in type 1 diabetes. Expressed TCRB transcripts were sequenced, since all the RNA that had been isolated was reverse transcribed. Libraries were prepared by immunoSEQ multiplex PCR; TCRdb keeps only in-frame clonotypes and omits some of them. Altogether 400,000 to 500,000 clones are present, approximately 14% being singletons, with the ten largest covering about 0.034%. Sequencing used naive CD4+ T cells from blood. The TCR was taken from a man aged 25-45 years in good health.

CDR3 sequence: CAWTGTWNTEAFF. The CDR3 bases are TGTGCCTGGACTGGGACCTGGAACACTGAAGCTTTCTTT. The chain has TRBV30 and TRBJ1-1, with a possible D match to TRBD1 (5 bases). CDR1 is GTSNPN, CDR2 SVGIG, per germline (reference sequence). This CDR3 comprises 13 residues. Trimming took 4 bases from V and 1 from J, leaving 10 bases between them.